The 9 T cell receptor beta chains below come from one sample, sequenced in a study of beta chain features in type 1 diabetes. Reverse transcription of all isolated RNA meant that expressed TCRB transcripts were sequenced. Sequencing used immunoSEQ multiplex PCR; TCRdb keeps in-frame clones, though not all of them. The sample contains 900,000 or so clones, about 17% of which appear only once. The sequencing sample was made of naive CD4+ T cells from blood. The receptors were gathered from a young woman in good health.

V is TRBV2 and J is TRBJ2-7; D unclear. Trimming removed 6 bases at V and 0 bases at J, with 6 bases between. Per the germline V gene, CDR1 is SNHLY and CDR2 is FYNNEI. The CDR3 spans 12 residues. CDR3: CASRALSYEQYF. The CDR3 nucleotides read TGTGCCAGCAGGGCGCTCTCCTACGAGCAGTACTTC. The full variable domain, its missing parts supplied by reference TRBV2 and TRBJ2-7, is EPEVTQTPSHQVTQMGQEVILRCVPISNHLYFYWYRQILGQKVEFLVSFYNNEISEKSEIFDDQFSVERPDGSNFTLKIRSTKLEDSAMYFCASRALSYEQYFGPGTRLTVT.

This clone was seen a few times. The CDR3: CASSQGRMMDTQYF. For the CDR3, the DNA is TGTGCCAGCAGCCAAGGGCGTATGATGGATACGCAGTATTTT. The genes are TRBV4-2 and TRBJ2-3; D ambiguous. Germline loops: CDR1 LGHNA, CDR2 YNFKEQ. The CDR3 covers 14 residues. Trimming shortened V by 1 base and J by 6 bases, and 11 bases separated the two germline ends.

The sample holds a few counts of this clone. The chain has TRBV10-3 and TRBJ2-1, with TRBD2 identical over 10 bases. Per the germline V gene, CDR1 is ENHRY and CDR2 is SYGVKD. This CDR3 spans 15 amino acids. The V segment lost 7 bases and the J segment 0 bases; nucleotides outside the gene matches: 3. The CDR3 loop reads CAITQREGSYNEQFF. The DNA of the CDR3 is TGTGCCATCACGCAGCGGGAGGGCTCCTACAATGAGCAGTTCTTC.

The rearrangement uses TRBV5-1 and TRBJ2-7; 11 bases agree with TRBD2. V dropped 0 bases and J dropped 2; count of bases not matched to a gene: 4. Germline V gene data show CDR1 as SGHRS and CDR2 as YFSETQ. This CDR3 has 16 amino acids. The CDR3 loop is CASSLGLAGLTYEQYF. The CDR3 bases are TGCGCCAGCAGCTTGGGACTAGCGGGACTAACCTACGAGCAGTACTTC.

The chain has TRBV6-5 and TRBJ1-4; D ambiguous. V lost 7 bases and J 7 bases, leaving 7 bases between the germline ends. Germline CDR1 MNHEY, CDR2 SVGAGI. The CDR3 covers 11 residues. CDR3 region: CASTLAEKLFF. The CDR3 bases are TGTGCCAGCACTCTCGCTGAAAAACTGTTTTTT.

This clone showed up just a few times. The V gene is TRBV4-1, the J gene TRBJ2-3; 7 bases agree with TRBD2. Trimming removed 0 bases from V and 6 bases from J; junction bases left unmatched: 9. CDR1 is MGHRA, CDR2 YSYEKL, per germline. There are 16 residues in the CDR3. CDR3 loop: CASSQDLGLADDTQYF. CDR3 DNA: TGCGCCAGCAGCCAAGATTTGGGCCTAGCGGATGATACGCAGTATTTT.

This clone was detected a few times. The V and J genes are TRBV5-1 and TRBJ2-1, with a tentative D call TRBD1 (6 bases). The germline CDR1 and CDR2 sequences are SGHRS and YFSETQ. The CDR3 totals 15 residues. V lost 4 bases to trimming and J lost 4 bases, with 15 bases between them. CDR3 region: CASSRGQWGYNEQFF. CDR3 nucleotide sequence: TGCGCCAGCAGCCGCGGACAGTGGGGATACAATGAGCAGTTCTTC.

V is TRBV4-2 and J is TRBJ1-2, with 7 bases identical to TRBD1. With V trimmed by 3 bases and J by 8 bases, 12 bases remained unmatched. The CDR3 is 15 residues long. Looked up from germline, CDR1 is LGHNA and CDR2 is YNFKEQ. The CDR3 protein is CASSHTRGQRKGYTF. CDR3 sequence (DNA): TGTGCCAGCAGCCACACCCGGGGACAGAGGAAAGGCTACACCTTC.

The rearrangement joins TRBV2 to TRBJ2-7; D may be TRBD2 (7 bases). CDR3 length equals 15 residues. Trimming shortened V by 6 bases and J by 0 bases, and 15 bases separated the two germline ends. Per the germline V gene, CDR1 is SNHLY and CDR2 is FYNNEI. CDR3 in DNA: TGTGCCAGCAGCCGAGGGAGGGGGAGCTCCTACGAGCAGTACTTC. Translated: CASSRGRGSSYEQYF.